This T cell receptor (beta chain) was sequenced during a study of T cell repertoires in cytomegalovirus infection. Study details: It can be stated that public TCR beta signatures indicated CMV infection as well as a matching HLA type.

TCRdb ran MiXCR on the reads and lists one entry per CDR3 protein. The sample holds around 530,000 distinct CDR3 sequences, about 15% seen once. The table lists this clonotype with a few counts. No antigen is known for it. The germline V gene has CDR1 SEHNR and CDR2 FQNEAQ (reference sequence). The ends were cut back, 6 bases at V and 12 bases at J, with 12 bases in the middle. This CDR3 is 11 amino acids long. Study results and limitations: Dominating the ex vivo response were TCR beta clonotypes that were CMV-specific and HLA-C-restricted.

The sample was CD8+ T cells from PBMCs. The TCR sequence derives from a human donor in good health (CMV status not recorded). Some clones in this sample may be carry-over from other donors' samples. This chain connects TRBV7-9 to TRBJ2-1; D ambiguous. Here the CDR3 DNA reads TGTGCCAGCAGAGCTGTCAAGGGGCAGTTCTTC. Protein product: CASRAVKGQFF.